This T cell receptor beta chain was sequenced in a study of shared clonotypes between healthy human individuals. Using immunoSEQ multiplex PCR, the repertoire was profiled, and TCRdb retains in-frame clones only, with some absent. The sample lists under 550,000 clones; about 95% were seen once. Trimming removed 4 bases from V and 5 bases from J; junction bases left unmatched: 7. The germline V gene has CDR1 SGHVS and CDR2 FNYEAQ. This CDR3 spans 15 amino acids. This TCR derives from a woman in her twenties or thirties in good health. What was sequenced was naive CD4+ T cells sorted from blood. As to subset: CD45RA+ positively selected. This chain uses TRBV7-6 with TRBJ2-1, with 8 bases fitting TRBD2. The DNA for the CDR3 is TGTGCCAGCAGCTCAAGGAGGACTAGCAACAATGAGCAGTTCTTC. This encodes CASSSRRTSNNEQFF.